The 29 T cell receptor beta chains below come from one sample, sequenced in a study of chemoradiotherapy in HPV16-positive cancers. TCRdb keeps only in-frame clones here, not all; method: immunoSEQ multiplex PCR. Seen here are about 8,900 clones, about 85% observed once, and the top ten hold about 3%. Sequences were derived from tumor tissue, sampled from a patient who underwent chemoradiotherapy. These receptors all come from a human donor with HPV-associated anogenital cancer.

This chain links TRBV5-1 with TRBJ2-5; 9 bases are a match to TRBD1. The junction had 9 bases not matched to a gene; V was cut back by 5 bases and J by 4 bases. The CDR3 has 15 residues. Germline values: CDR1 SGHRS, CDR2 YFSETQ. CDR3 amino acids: CASSQAQGAGETQYF. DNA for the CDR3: TGCGCCAGCAGTCAGGCACAGGGGGCGGGAGAGACCCAGTACTTC.

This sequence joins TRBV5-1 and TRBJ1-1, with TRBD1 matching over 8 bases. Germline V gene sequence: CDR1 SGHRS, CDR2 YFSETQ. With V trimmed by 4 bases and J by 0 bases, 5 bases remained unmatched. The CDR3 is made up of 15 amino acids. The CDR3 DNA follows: TGCGCCAGCAGCGACGGACAGGGAGTGAACACTGAAGCTTTCTTT. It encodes CASSDGQGVNTEAFF.

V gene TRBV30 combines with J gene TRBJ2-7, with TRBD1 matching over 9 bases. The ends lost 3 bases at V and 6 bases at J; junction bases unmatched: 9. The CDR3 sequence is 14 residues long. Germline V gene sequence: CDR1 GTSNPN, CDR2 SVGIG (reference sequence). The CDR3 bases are TGTGCCTGGAGGACACCGGGACAGGGAGGCGAGCAGTACTTC. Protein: CAWRTPGQGGEQYF.

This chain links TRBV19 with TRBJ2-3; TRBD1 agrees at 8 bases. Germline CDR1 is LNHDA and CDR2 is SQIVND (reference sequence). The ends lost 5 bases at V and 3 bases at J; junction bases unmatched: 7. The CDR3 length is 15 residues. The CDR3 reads CASSPGTGGTDTQYF. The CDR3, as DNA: TGTGCCAGTAGTCCCGGGACAGGTGGTACAGATACGCAGTATTTT.

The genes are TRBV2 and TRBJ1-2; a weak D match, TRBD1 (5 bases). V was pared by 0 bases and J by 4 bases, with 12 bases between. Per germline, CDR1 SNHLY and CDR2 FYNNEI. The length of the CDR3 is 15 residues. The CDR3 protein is CASSEAPTATYGYTF. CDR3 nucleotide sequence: TGTGCCAGCAGTGAAGCTCCGACAGCCACCTATGGCTACACCTTC. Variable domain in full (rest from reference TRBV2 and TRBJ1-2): EPEVTQTPSHQVTQMGQEVILRCVPISNHLYFYWYRQILGQKVEFLVSFYNNEISEKSEIFDDQFSVERPDGSNFTLKIRSTKLEDSAMYFCASSEAPTATYGYTFGSGTRLTVV.

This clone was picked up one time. The CDR3 sequence is CASSRGSSEQETQYF. The CDR3 region has the DNA TGCGCCAGCAGCAGAGGAAGTAGCGAGCAAGAGACCCAGTACTTC. The V gene is TRBV4-1, the J gene TRBJ2-5; maybe TRBD2 (5 bases). V was trimmed by 5 bases and J by 2 bases, leaving 15 bases between them. Germline V gene lookup returns CDR1 MGHRA and CDR2 YSYEKL. The CDR3 length is 15 residues.

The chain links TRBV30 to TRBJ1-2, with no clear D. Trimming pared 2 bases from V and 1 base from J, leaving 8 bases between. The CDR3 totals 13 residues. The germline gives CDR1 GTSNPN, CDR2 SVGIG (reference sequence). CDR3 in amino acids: CAWSPGSNYGYTF. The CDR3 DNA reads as TGTGCCTGGAGTCCTGGGAGTAACTATGGCTACACCTTC.

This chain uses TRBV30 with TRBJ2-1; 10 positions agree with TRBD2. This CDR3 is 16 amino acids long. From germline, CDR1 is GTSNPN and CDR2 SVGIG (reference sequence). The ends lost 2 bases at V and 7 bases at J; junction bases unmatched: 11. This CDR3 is CAWSHDSAGGPNEQFF. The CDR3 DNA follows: TGTGCCTGGAGTCACGACTCAGCGGGGGGGCCAAATGAGCAGTTCTTC.

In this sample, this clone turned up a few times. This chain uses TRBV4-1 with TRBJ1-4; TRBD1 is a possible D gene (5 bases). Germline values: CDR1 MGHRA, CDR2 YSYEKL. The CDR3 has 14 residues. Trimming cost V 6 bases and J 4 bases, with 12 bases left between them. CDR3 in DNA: TGCGCCAGCAGTCTGGGGGAACTTAATGAAAAACTGTTTTTT. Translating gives CASSLGELNEKLFF.

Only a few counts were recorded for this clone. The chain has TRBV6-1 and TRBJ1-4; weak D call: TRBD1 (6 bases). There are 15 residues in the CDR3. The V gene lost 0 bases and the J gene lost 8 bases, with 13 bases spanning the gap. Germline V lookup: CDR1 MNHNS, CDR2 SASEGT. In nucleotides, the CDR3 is TGTGCCAGCAGTGAAGCGAGAAGGGGGGGCGAAAAACTGTTTTTT. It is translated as CASSEARRGGEKLFF.

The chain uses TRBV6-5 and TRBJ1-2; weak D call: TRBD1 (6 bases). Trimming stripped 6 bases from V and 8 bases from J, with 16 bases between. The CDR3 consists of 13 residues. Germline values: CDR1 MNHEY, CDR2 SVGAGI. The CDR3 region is CASSPTGSAGYTF. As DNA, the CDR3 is TGTGCCAGCAGCCCAACAGGGTCGGCCGGCTACACCTTC.

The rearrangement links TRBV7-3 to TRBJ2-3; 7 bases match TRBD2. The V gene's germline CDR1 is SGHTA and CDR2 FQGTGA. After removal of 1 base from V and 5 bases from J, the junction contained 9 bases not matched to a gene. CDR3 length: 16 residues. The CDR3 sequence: CASSLNGGGAGDTQYF. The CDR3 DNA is TGTGCCAGCAGCTTAAATGGCGGGGGAGCTGGAGATACGCAGTATTTT.

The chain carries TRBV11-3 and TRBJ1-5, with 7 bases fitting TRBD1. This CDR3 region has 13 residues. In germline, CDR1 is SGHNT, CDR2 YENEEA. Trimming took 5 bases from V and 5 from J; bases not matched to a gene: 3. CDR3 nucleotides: TGTGCCAGCAGCCTAGGACAGGATCAGCCCCAGCATTTT. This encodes CASSLGQDQPQHF.

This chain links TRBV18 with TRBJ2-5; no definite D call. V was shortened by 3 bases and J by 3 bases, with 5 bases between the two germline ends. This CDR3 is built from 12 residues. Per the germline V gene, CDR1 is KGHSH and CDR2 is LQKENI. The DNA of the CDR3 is TGTGCCAGCTCACCTTCGGAAGAGACCCAGTACTTC. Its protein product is CASSPSEETQYF.

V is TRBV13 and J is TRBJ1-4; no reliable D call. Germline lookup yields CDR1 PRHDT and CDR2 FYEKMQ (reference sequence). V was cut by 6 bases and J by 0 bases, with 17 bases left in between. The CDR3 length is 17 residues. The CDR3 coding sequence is TGTGCCAGCAGGAATCGGGCACGACAAGCAACTAATGAAAAACTGTTTTTT. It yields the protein CASRNRARQATNEKLFF.

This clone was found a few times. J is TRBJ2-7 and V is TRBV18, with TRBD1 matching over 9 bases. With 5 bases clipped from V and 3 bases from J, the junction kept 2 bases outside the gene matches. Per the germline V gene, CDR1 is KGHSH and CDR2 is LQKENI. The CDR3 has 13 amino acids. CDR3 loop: CASSKGQGYEQYF. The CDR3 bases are TGTGCCAGCTCAAAGGGACAGGGCTACGAGCAGTACTTC.

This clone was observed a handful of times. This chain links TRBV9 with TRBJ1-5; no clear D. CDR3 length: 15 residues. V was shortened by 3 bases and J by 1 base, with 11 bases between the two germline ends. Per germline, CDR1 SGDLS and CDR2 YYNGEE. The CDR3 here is CASSALADSNQPQHF. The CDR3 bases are TGTGCCAGCAGCGCCTTGGCGGACAGCAATCAGCCCCAGCATTTT.

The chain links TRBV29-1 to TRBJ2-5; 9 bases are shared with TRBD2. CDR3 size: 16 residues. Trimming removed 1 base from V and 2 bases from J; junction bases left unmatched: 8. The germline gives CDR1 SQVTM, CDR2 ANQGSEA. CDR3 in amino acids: CSVEGGAGGYQETQYF. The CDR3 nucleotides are TGCAGCGTTGAAGGGGGTGCGGGAGGGTATCAAGAGACCCAGTACTTC.

The CDR3 nucleotides are TGTGCCAGCAGCCCGCGCCGGGAGTATGCGAATGAGCAGTTCTTC. This encodes CASSPRREYANEQFF. The chain uses TRBV11-2 and TRBJ2-1; D may be TRBD2 (6 bases). V shed 5 bases and J shed 7 bases, with 18 bases lying between them. This CDR3 contains 15 residues. The germline V gene encodes CDR1 SGHAT and CDR2 FQNNGV.

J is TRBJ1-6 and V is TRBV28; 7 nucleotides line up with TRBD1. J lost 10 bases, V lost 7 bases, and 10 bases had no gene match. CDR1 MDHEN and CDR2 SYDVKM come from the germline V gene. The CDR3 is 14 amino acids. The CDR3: CASTIGTAGSPLHF. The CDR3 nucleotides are TGTGCCAGCACCATAGGGACAGCCGGCTCACCCCTCCACTTT.

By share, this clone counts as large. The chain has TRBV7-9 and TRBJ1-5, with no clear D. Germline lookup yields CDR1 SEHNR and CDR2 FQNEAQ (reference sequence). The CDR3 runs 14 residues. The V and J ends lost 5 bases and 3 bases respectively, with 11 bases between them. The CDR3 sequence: CASSPDKNNQPQHF. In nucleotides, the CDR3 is TGTGCCAGCAGCCCTGACAAGAACAATCAGCCCCAGCATTTT.

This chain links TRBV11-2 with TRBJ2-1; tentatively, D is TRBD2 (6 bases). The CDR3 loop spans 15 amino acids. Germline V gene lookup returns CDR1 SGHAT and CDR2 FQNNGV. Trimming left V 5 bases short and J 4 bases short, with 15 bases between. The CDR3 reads CASSGIAAGYNEQFF. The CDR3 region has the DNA TGTGCCAGCAGCGGAATAGCGGCAGGATACAATGAGCAGTTCTTC. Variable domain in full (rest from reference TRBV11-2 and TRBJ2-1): EAGVAQSPRYKIIEKRQSVAFWCNPISGHATLYWYQQILGQGPKLLIQFQNNGVVDDSQLPKDRFSAERLKGVDSTLKIQPAKLEDSAVYLCASSGIAAGYNEQFFGPGTRLTVL.

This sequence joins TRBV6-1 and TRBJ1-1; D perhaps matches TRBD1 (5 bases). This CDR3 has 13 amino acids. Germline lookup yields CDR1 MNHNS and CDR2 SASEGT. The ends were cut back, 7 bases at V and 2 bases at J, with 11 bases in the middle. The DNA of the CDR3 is TGTGCCAGCAAGCAGGGTTTAAACACTGAAGCTTTCTTT. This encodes CASKQGLNTEAFF.

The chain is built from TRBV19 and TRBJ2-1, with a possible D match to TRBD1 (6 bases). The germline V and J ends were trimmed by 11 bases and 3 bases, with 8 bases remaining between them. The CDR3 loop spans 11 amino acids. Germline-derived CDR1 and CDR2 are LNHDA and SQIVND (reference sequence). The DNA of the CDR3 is TGTGCCTCCAGGGGCTACAATGAGCAGTTCTTC. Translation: CASRGYNEQFF.

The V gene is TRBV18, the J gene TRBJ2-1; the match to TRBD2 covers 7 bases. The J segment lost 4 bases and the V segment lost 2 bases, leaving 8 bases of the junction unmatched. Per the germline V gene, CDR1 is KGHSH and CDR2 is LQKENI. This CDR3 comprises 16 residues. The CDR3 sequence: CASSPTAGVKYNEQFF. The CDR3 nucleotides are TGTGCCAGCTCACCAACTGCGGGAGTGAAATACAATGAGCAGTTCTTC.

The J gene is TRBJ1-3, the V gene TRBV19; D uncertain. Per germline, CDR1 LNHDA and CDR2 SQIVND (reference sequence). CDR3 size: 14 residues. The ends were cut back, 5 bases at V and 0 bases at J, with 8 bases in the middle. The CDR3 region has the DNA TGTGCCAGTAGTTTCGGGAACTCTGGAAACACCATATATTTT. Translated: CASSFGNSGNTIYF.

CDR3 protein: CATGGTSGIHNEQFF. The CDR3 DNA is TGTGCCACTGGAGGGACTAGCGGAATACACAATGAGCAGTTCTTC. The V call is TRBV6-6, the J call TRBJ2-1, with TRBD2 identical over 11 bases. Losses at the gene ends were 10 bases for V and 5 bases for J; bases not matched to a gene: 10. Looked up from germline, CDR1 is MNHNY and CDR2 is SVGAGI (reference sequence). The CDR3 covers 15 residues.

The CDR3: CASSGRNTGELFF. CDR3 in DNA: TGTGCCAGCAGCGGCAGGAACACCGGGGAGCTGTTTTTT. The chain carries TRBV9 and TRBJ2-2; unclear D gene. Looked up from germline, CDR1 is SGDLS and CDR2 is YYNGEE. The CDR3 has 13 residues. V shed 3 bases and J shed 1 base, with 4 bases lying between them.

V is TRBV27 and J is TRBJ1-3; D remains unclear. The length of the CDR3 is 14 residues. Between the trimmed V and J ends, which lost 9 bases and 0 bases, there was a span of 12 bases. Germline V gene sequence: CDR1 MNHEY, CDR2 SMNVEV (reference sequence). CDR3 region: CARGRALSGNTIYF. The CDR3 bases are TGTGCCAGGGGGAGGGCTCTCTCTGGAAACACCATATATTTT.